The 8 T cell receptor beta chains in this list originate from one sample, sequenced in a study of PD-L1 blockade in urothelial cancer. Sequencing used immunoSEQ multiplex PCR; TCRdb keeps in-frame clones, though not all of them. This table has about 79,000 clones, approximately 84% appearing once. The sample's time point: pretreatment peripheral blood. This sample comprised PBMCs, obtained around atezolizumab (anti-PD-L1) treatment. These TCRs come from a man aged 55-75 years with urothelial cancer.

V usage is TRBV23-1 and J usage is TRBJ1-4; no firm D call. TRBV23-1 is noted as an ORF with a role that remains uncertain. V lost 7 bases to trimming and J lost 0 bases, with 12 bases between them. The CDR3 length is 15 residues. Written as DNA, the CDR3 is TGCGCCAGCATCCATCCGGGGACAACTAATGAAAAACTGTTTTTT. Residues: CASIHPGTTNEKLFF.

The chain joins TRBV7-9 to TRBJ2-1; D might be TRBD1 (6 bases). Germline V lookup: CDR1 SEHNR, CDR2 FQNEAQ (reference sequence). The CDR3 contains 16 residues. Deletions cut 0 bases from V and 5 bases from J, with 14 bases between. The CDR3 here is CASSLALRGADNEQFF. CDR3 DNA sequence: TGTGCCAGCAGCTTAGCGCTCAGGGGCGCGGACAATGAGCAGTTCTTC.

This clone has only one observation. The chain employs TRBV11-3 and TRBJ2-5; weak D call: TRBD1 (6 bases). CDR1 and CDR2 (germline): SGHNT, YENEEA. The CDR3 extends over 15 amino acids. V lost 1 base and J lost 2, with 11 bases in between. The CDR3 region is CASSLGGHPQETQYF. The DNA for the CDR3 is TGTGCCAGCAGCTTAGGGGGACACCCACAAGAGACCCAGTACTTC. Looking up the rest from reference TRBV11-3 and TRBJ2-5 gives the full variable domain: EAGVVQSPRYKIIEKKQPVAFWCNPISGHNTLYWYLQNLGQGPELLIRYENEEAVDDSQLPKDRFSAERLKGVDSTLKIQPAELGDSAVYLCASSLGGHPQETQYFGPGTRLLVL.

The chain links TRBV11-2 to TRBJ2-7; D not resolved. The germline CDR1 and CDR2 sequences are SGHAT and FQNNGV. The CDR3 has 14 amino acids. Trimming took 5 bases from V and 2 from J, leaving 13 bases between them. The DNA of the CDR3 is TGTGCCAGCAGCCCTGGGCAGGTACCCTACGAGCAGTACTTC. As protein: CASSPGQVPYEQYF.

The V gene is TRBV5-3, the J gene TRBJ2-3; D is possibly TRBD1 (5 bases). TRBV5-3 is identified as an open reading frame with a role that is uncertain. Trimming took 3 bases from V and 0 from J, leaving 11 bases between them. The CDR3 extends over 15 amino acids. Here the CDR3 reads CARSSGLSSTDTQYF. CDR3 sequence (DNA): TGTGCCAGAAGCTCAGGGTTGTCTAGCACAGATACGCAGTATTTT.

This chain connects TRBV7-2 to TRBJ2-7; TRBD1 matches 9 bases. CDR1 is SGHTA and CDR2 is FQGNSA in the germline V gene. Unmatched junction bases numbered 8, after V lost 3 bases and J lost 5 bases. There are 15 residues in the CDR3. The CDR3 here is CASSLSGTGFNEQYF. DNA for the CDR3: TGTGCCAGCAGCTTGTCCGGGACAGGGTTCAACGAGCAGTACTTC. Together with reference TRBV7-2 and TRBJ2-7, the CDR3 gives the full variable domain: GAGVSQSPSNKVTEKGKDVELRCDPISGHTALYWYRQSLGQGLEFLIYFQGNSAPDKSGLPSDRFSAERTGGSVSTLTIQRTQQEDSAVYLCASSLSGTGFNEQYFGPGTRLTVT.

This rearrangement joins TRBV5-1 to TRBJ2-3; a possible D gene is TRBD2 (6 bases). Germline loops: CDR1 SGHRS, CDR2 YFSETQ. V was pared by 0 bases and J by 2 bases, with 16 bases between. The CDR3 consists of 17 residues. The CDR3 sequence: CASSLGTGGVITDTQYF. Written as DNA, the CDR3 is TGCGCCAGCAGCTTGGGAACGGGCGGGGTGATCACAGATACGCAGTATTTT.

The V gene is TRBV18, the J gene TRBJ2-7; TRBD1 aligns across 8 bases. This CDR3 has 13 amino acids. CDR1 and CDR2 from the germline V gene are KGHSH and LQKENI. With 3 bases clipped from V and 6 bases from J, the junction kept 4 bases outside the gene matches. As DNA, the CDR3 is TGTGCCAGCTCACCCCAGACAGGGGCCGAGCAGTACTTC. Translating gives CASSPQTGAEQYF.